Listed below are T cell receptor beta chains from one sample, sequenced in a study of spatial heterogeneity in lung cancer. TCRdb redid the calling of the 5' RACE reads with MiXCR, one entry per CDR3 protein. The repertoire holds about 70,000 distinct CDR3 sequences, 8% to 9.5% seen once, with more than 1.5% in the top ten. The sample here was PBMCs, taken at follow-up. The receptors originated from a female donor with early-stage non-small cell lung cancer. Each CDR3 is given with its conserved first and last residue. A D gene is named only where the DNA matches it firmly. Expanded clones are given a class, and other clones once, few, many or no size at all.

v_call	clone_size	cdr3_length	j_call	d_call	cdr3_nt	cdr3_aa
TRBV7-9	many	18	TRBJ2-2	.	TGTGCCAGCAGCTGGGAGCCAGGGGATCTGATGAACACCGGGGAGCTGTTTTTT	CASSWEPGDLMNTGELFF
TRBV7-3	many	16	TRBJ2-3	TRBD2	TGTGCCAGCAGCTCAGCTAGCGGGAGGGCCGGAGATACGCAGTATTTT	CASSSASGRAGDTQYF
TRBV2	.	17	TRBJ2-1	TRBD2	TGTGCCAGAACTAGCGGGCAAACCACCAGCTCCTACAATGAGCAGTTCTTC	CARTSGQTTSSYNEQFF
TRBV5-5	few	16	TRBJ2-7	TRBD2	TGTGCCAGCAGCCCCAGGACTAGCGGGAGCTCCTACGAGCAGTACTTC	CASSPRTSGSSYEQYF
TRBV12-3/TRBV12-4	many	12	TRBJ1-1	.	TGTGCCAGCAGTTTAGGACCTATTGAAGCTTTCTTT	CASSLGPIEAFF
TRBV7-2	many	14	TRBJ2-1	TRBD1	TGTGCCAGCAGCTTATCGACAGGGCCGAGTGAGCAGTTCTTC	CASSLSTGPSEQFF
TRBV5-1	few	15	TRBJ1-5	TRBD1	TGCGCCAGCACCCCCGGGGACAGGGAGGGCCAGCCCCAGCATTTT	CASTPGDREGQPQHF
TRBV7-9	many	17	TRBJ2-3	.	TGTGCCAGCAGCCCCGTGGGTAGCGGAGTTAGCACAGATACGCAGTATTTT	CASSPVGSGVSTDTQYF
TRBV11-2	many	14	TRBJ2-3	TRBD2	TGTGCCAGCAGCTTTGGACTAGCTGAAGATACGCAGTATTTT	CASSFGLAEDTQYF
TRBV5-1	many	17	TRBJ1-3	.	TGCGCCAGCAGCTTGGAAGGTGGGGCCGTAAGTGGAAACACCATATATTTT	CASSLEGGAVSGNTIYF
TRBV7-2	many	15	TRBJ1-3	.	TGTGCCAGCAGCCCCCAGGGTTACTCTGGAAACACCATATATTTT	CASSPQGYSGNTIYF
TRBV11-2	many	14	TRBJ1-5	.	TGTGCCAGCAGCTTATTTTCCCCACAAGACCCCCAGCATTTT	CASSLFSPQDPQHF
TRBV3-1	many	15	TRBJ1-6	.	TGTGCCAGCAGCCAAGATTTCCGGGCTAATTCACCCCTCCACTTT	CASSQDFRANSPLHF
TRBV6-2/TRBV6-3	few	12	TRBJ2-5	.	TGTGCCAGCAGCCCAAGGGCAGAGACCCAGTACTTC	CASSPRAETQYF
TRBV13	many	14	TRBJ2-1	.	TGTGCCAGCAGCCCGGGAGTTGCCTACAATGAGCAGTTCTTC	CASSPGVAYNEQFF
TRBV5-1	.	14	TRBJ2-7	.	TGCGCCAGCAGCTCCCGACTGCAAGCCTACGAGCAGTACTTC	CASSSRLQAYEQYF
TRBV20-1	few	15	TRBJ2-5	TRBD2	TGCAGTGCTAGAGATCGGGCTAGCGGACAAGAGACCCAGTACTTC	CSARDRASGQETQYF
TRBV28	.	16	TRBJ2-1	TRBD2	TGTGCCAGCAGTTCGTCGGGAGGGCGCTTGAGGAATGAGCAGTTCTTC	CASSSSGGRLRNEQFF
TRBV3-1	many	15	TRBJ2-3	TRBD1	TGTGCCAGCAGCCAAGACTGGCAGGGGGCAGATACGCAGTATTTT	CASSQDWQGADTQYF
TRBV28	many	15	TRBJ2-3	TRBD2	TGTGCCAGCAGTCTAGCGGGAGCCGGCACAGATACGCAGTATTTT	CASSLAGAGTDTQYF
TRBV7-6	many	14	TRBJ2-2	.	TGTGCCAGCAGCTTAGACTGGAACACCGGGGAGCTGTTTTTT	CASSLDWNTGELFF
TRBV6-1	many	17	TRBJ2-1	TRBD2	TGTGCCAGGCGGGGGGCGCTTGAGCGGACCTCCTACAATGAGCAGTTCTTC	CARRGALERTSYNEQFF
TRBV10-3	many	15	TRBJ1-4	.	TGTGCCATCAGTGAGTCGAGAGGGGAAGGTGAAAAACTGTTTTTT	CAISESRGEGEKLFF
TRBV6-1	.	14	TRBJ2-3	.	TGTGCCAGCAGTGGGCCGACCACCACAGATACGCAGTATTTT	CASSGPTTTDTQYF
TRBV10-3	many	12	TRBJ2-1	.	TGTGCCATCCGGACACTAGAAGATGAGCAGTTCTTC	CAIRTLEDEQFF
TRBV5-1	.	17	TRBJ2-7	.	TGCGCCAGCAGGTCCGGGACTCTCTCCCTTCGCACCCACGAGCAGTACTTC	CASRSGTLSLRTHEQYF
TRBV19	many	12	TRBJ2-3	.	TGTGCCAGTAGTCCCAACATTGGTACGCAGTATTTT	CASSPNIGTQYF
TRBV6-1	few	13	TRBJ1-5	.	TGTGCCAGCAGCGACAGATTTCGTCAGCCCCAGCATTTT	CASSDRFRQPQHF
TRBV29-1	many	12	TRBJ2-3	TRBD1	TGCAGCGAAAGGGGGCTCACAGATACGCAGTATTTT	CSERGLTDTQYF
TRBV11-2	many	14	TRBJ2-1	TRBD1	TGTGCCAGCAGCTTCACGGACAGGGGCAATGAGCAGTTCTTC	CASSFTDRGNEQFF
TRBV20-1	many	12	TRBJ2-7	.	TGCAGTGCTAGAGTGATGGGATACGAGCAGTACTTC	CSARVMGYEQYF
TRBV5-1	many	15	TRBJ1-2	.	TGCGCCAGCGGGGATACGAATCCGTCTAACTATGGCTACACCTTC	CASGDTNPSNYGYTF
TRBV7-2	many	15	TRBJ2-7	TRBD2	TGTGCCAGCAGCTTAGAGAGCGGGGCCAACTACGAGCAGTACTTC	CASSLESGANYEQYF
TRBV7-9	.	15	TRBJ2-6	.	TGTGCCAGCAGCTTATCGGGAATCGGGGCCAACGTCCTGACTTTC	CASSLSGIGANVLTF
TRBV12-3/TRBV12-4	few	15	TRBJ2-1	.	TGTGCCAGCAGTTTTTCCCGACAGGCCAACGATGAGCAGTTCTTC	CASSFSRQANDEQFF
TRBV9	.	15	TRBJ1-3	.	TGTGCCAGCAGCGTAGCTGGGACTCCTGGAAACACCATATATTTT	CASSVAGTPGNTIYF
TRBV28	few	13	TRBJ1-5	.	TGTGCCAGCAGTTTTGTTCTGGATCAGCCCCAGCATTTT	CASSFVLDQPQHF
TRBV27	many	14	TRBJ2-1	.	TGTGCCAGCAGTTTACCCGGGTACTTGAATGAGCAGTTCTTC	CASSLPGYLNEQFF
TRBV11-2	many	13	TRBJ2-5	.	TGTGCCAGCAGTACAGAGATCCAAGAGACCCAGTACTTC	CASSTEIQETQYF
TRBV7-2	many	17	TRBJ2-3	TRBD2	TGTGCCAGCAGCTTAGCGCCGGGACTAGCGGCTACAGATACGCAGTATTTT	CASSLAPGLAATDTQYF
TRBV6-2/TRBV6-3	few	17	TRBJ1-4	.	TGTGCCAGCAGTTATGGTTTATCACCTCCAACTAATGAAAAACTGTTTTTT	CASSYGLSPPTNEKLFF
TRBV28	many	16	TRBJ2-2	.	TGTGCCACCTTTTCACCCAATGCGGTCAATGGCGGGGAGCTGTTTTTT	CATFSPNAVNGGELFF
TRBV5-1	many	15	TRBJ2-3	TRBD1	TGCGCCAGTTTGCCGGGACAGGGGGACACAGATACGCAGTATTTT	CASLPGQGDTDTQYF
TRBV20-1	.	15	TRBJ1-4	.	TGCAGTGCTCCTCGACCGGGCGCAACTAATGAAAAACCGTTTTTT	CSAPRPGATNEKPFF
TRBV10-3	.	13	TRBJ2-1	.	TGTGCCTCACGATGGAGCTCCTACAATGAGCAGTTCTTC	CASRWSSYNEQFF
TRBV11-2	many	14	TRBJ1-1	.	TGTGCCAGCAGTTTTGAGGTGGAGAACACTGAAGCTTTCTTT	CASSFEVENTEAFF
TRBV7-9	.	15	TRBJ1-5	TRBD1	TGTGCCAGCAGCAAGGGACAGGGGGTATTTCAGCCCCAGCATTTT	CASSKGQGVFQPQHF